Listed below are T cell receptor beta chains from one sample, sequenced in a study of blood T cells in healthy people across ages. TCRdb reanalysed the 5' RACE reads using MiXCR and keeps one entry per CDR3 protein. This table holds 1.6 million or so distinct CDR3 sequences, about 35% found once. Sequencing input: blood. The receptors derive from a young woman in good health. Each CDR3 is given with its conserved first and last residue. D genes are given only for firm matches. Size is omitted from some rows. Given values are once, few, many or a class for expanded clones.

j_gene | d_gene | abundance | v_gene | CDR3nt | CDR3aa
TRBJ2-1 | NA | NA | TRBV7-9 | TGTGCCAGCAGCTTAGCGAACGAGAGACAAATCCCGCAGTTCTTC | CASSLANERQIPQFF
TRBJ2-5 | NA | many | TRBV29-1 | TGCAGCGTTAAGGGAAGCTCAGAGACCCAGTACTTC | CSVKGSSETQYF
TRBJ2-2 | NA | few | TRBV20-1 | TGCAGTGCTAGAGATCTGGCATGGGACACCGGGGAGCTGTTTTTT | CSARDLAWDTGELFF
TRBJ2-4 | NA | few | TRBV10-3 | TGTGCCATCAGTGAGTCGTGGGGCAGGACTTTAGCCAAAAACATTCAGTACTTC | CAISESWGRTLAKNIQYF
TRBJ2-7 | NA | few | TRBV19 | TGTGCCAGTAGTATACCTAACAGGTTCTACGAGCAGTACTTC | CASSIPNRFYEQYF
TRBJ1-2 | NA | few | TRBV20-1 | TGCAGTGCTAGTAGCAGTTATGGCTACACCTTC | CSASSSYGYTF
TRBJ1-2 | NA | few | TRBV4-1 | TGCGCCAGCAGCCAAGATTTAGGTTTCGGGGAAGCTTCCTTCTATTCGGGCTACACCTTC | CASSQDLGFGEASFYSGYTF
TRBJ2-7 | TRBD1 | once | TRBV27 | TGTGCCAGCAGTTTATCGCACAGGGGACAGGCCCTCTCCCACTTAGAGCAGTACTTC | CASSLSHRGQALSHLEQYF
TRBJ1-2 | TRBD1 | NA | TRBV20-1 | TGCAGTGCTATAATAACAGGGGGACGCGAGCTTAACTATGGCTACACCTTC | CSAIITGGRELNYGYTF
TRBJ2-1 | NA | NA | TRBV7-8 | TGTGCCAGCAGCTTAGGCCCCGTTTCAATGAGCGGGAATGAGCAGTTCTTC | CASSLGPVSMSGNEQFF
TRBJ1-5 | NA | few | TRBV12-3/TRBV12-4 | TGTGCCAGCAGTTCCGACGGCTATAGCAATCAGCCCCAGCATTTT | CASSSDGYSNQPQHF
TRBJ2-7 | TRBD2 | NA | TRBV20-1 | TGCAGTGCTAGAGATAGGACTAGCAACTACGAGCAGTACTTC | CSARDRTSNYEQYF
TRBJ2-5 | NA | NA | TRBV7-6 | TGTGCCAGCAGCTTATTTTTCGCGGGGACCATTGAGACCCAGTACTTC | CASSLFFAGTIETQYF
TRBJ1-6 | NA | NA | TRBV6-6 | TGTGCCAGCAGCTTAGACAGAGGGGATAATAATTCACCCCTCCACTTT | CASSLDRGDNNSPLHF
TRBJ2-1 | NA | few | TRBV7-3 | TGTGCCAGCAGCTTACCTCGAGGGGGGTTAATTAATGAGCAGTTCTTC | CASSLPRGGLINEQFF
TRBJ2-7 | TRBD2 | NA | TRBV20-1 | TGCAGTGCTTGGACTAGATTGGGCGAGCAGTACTTC | CSAWTRLGEQYF